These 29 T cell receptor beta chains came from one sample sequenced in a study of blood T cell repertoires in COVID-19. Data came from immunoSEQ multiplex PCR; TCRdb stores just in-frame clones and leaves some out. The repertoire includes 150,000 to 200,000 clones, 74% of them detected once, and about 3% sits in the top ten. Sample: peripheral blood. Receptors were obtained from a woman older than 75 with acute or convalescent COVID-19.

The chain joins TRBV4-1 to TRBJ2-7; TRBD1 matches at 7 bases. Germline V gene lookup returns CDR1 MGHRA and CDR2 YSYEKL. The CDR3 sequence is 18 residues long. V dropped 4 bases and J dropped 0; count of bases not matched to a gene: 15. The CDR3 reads CASSPAGTAPKSSYEQYF. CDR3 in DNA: TGCGCCAGCAGCCCCGCCGGGACAGCCCCCAAAAGCTCCTACGAGCAGTACTTC.

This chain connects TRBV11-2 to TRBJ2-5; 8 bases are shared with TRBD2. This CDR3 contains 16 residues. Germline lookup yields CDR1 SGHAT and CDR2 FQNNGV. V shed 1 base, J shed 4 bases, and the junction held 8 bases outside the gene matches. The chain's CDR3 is CASSLGTSSRRETQYF. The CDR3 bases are TGTGCCAGCAGCTTAGGGACTAGCAGCAGGAGAGAGACCCAGTACTTC.

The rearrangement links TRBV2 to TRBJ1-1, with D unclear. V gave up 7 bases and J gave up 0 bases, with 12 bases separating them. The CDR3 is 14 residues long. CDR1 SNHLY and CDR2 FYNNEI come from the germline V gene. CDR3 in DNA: TGTGCCAGCATTTGGGAGGGCATGAACACTGAAGCTTTCTTT. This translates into CASIWEGMNTEAFF. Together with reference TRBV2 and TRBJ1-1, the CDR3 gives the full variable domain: EPEVTQTPSHQVTQMGQEVILRCVPISNHLYFYWYRQILGQKVEFLVSFYNNEISEKSEIFDDQFSVERPDGSNFTLKIRSTKLEDSAMYFCASIWEGMNTEAFFGQGTRLTVV.

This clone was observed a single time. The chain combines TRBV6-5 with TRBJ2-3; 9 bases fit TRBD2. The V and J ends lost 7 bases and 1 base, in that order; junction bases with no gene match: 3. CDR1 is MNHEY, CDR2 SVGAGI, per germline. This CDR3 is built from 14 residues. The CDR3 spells CASTTSGRTDTQYF. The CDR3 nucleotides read TGTGCCAGCACTACTAGCGGGCGCACAGATACGCAGTATTTT.

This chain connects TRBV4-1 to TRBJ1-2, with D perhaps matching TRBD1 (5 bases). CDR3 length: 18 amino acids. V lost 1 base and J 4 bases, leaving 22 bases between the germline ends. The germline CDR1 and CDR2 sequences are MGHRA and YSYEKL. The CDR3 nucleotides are TGCGCCAGCAGCCAAGTTGGGTTAGGGGTCTCAATCTCCTATGGCTACACCTTC. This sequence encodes CASSQVGLGVSISYGYTF.

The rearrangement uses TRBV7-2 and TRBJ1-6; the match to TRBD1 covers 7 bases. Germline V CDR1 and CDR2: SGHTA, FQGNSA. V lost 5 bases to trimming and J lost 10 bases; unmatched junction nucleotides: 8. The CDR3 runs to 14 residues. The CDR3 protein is CASSPTGDGSPLHF. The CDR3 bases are TGTGCCAGCAGCCCTACAGGGGATGGCTCACCCCTCCACTTT.

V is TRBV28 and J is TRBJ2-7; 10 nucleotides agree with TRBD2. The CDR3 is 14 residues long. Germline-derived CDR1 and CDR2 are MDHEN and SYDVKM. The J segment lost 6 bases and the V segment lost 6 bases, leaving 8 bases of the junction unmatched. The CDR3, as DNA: TGTGCCAGCAGGCTAGAGCGGGAGGGCCGCGAGCAGTACTTC. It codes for CASRLEREGREQYF.

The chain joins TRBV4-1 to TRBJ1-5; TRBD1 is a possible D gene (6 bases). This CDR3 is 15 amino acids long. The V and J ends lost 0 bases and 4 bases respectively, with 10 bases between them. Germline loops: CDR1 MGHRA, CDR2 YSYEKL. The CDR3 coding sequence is TGCGCCAGCAGCCAAGAAGGACAGAAGAATCAGCCCCAGCATTTT. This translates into CASSQEGQKNQPQHF.

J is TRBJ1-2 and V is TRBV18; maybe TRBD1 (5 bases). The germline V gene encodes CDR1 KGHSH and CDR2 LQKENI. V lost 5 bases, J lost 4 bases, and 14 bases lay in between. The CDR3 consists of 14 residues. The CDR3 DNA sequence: TGTGCCAGCTCATCGGGGAGGGGTCCCTATGGCTACACCTTC. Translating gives CASSSGRGPYGYTF.

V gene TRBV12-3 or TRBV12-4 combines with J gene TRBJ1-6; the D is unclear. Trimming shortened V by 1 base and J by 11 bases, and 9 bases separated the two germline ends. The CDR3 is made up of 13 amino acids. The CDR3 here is CASSLGAGAPLHF. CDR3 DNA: TGTGCCAGCAGTTTAGGGGCCGGGGCACCCCTCCACTTT.

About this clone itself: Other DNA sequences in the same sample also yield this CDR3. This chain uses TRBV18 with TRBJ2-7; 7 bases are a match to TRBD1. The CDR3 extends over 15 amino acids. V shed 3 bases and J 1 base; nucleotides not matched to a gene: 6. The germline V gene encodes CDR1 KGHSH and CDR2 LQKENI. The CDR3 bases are TGTGCCAGCTCACCCGGCACAGGGGCTTCCTACGAGCAGTACTTC. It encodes CASSPGTGASYEQYF.

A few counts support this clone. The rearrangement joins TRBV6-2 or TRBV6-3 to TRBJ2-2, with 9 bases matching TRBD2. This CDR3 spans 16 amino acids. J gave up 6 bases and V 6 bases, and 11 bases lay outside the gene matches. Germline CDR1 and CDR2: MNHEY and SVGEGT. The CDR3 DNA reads TGTGCCAGCAGCACCCGGGGCGGGAGGGCCGCCGGGGAGCTGTTTTTT. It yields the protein CASSTRGGRAAGELFF.

CDR3 sequence reads: CASSQRGSGANVLTF. As DNA, the CDR3 is TGCGCCAGCAGCCAAAGAGGGTCTGGGGCCAACGTCCTGACTTTC. The rearrangement uses TRBV4-3 and TRBJ2-6; D perhaps matches TRBD2 (5 bases). V lost 2 bases to trimming and J lost 1 base, with 6 bases between them. The CDR3 covers 15 residues. The germline V gene has CDR1 LGHNA and CDR2 YSLEER.

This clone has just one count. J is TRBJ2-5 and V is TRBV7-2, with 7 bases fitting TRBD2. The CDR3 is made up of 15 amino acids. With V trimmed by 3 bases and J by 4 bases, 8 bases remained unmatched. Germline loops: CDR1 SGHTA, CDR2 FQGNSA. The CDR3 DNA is TGTGCCAGCAGCTTTGTGTCGGGAGGAGGAGAGACCCAGTACTTC. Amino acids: CASSFVSGGGETQYF.

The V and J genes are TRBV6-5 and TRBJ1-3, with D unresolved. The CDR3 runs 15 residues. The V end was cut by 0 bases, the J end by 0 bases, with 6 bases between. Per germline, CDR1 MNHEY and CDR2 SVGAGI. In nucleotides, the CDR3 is TGTGCCAGCAGTTACTCGGCAGGCTCTGGAAACACCATATATTTT. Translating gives CASSYSAGSGNTIYF.

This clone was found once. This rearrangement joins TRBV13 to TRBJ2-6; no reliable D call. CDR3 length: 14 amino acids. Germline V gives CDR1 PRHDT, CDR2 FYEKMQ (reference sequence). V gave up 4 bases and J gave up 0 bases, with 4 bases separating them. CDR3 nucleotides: TGTGCCAGCAGCTACAACTCTGGGGCCAACGTCCTGACTTTC. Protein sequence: CASSYNSGANVLTF.

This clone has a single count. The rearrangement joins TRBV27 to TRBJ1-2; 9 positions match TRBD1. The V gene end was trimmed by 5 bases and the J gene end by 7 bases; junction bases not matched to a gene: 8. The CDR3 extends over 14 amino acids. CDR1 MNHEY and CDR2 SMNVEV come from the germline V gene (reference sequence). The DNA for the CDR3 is TGTGCCAGCAGTACCCAAACAGGGGGCCGTGGCTACACCTTC. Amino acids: CASSTQTGGRGYTF.

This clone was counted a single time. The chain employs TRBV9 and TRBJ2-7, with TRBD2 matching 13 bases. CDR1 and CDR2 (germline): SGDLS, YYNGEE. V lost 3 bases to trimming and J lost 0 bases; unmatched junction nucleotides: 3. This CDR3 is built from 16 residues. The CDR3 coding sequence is TGTGCCAGCAGCGGCGGGACTAGCGGGACCTCCTACGAGCAGTACTTC. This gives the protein CASSGGTSGTSYEQYF. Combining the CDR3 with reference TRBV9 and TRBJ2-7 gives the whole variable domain DSGVTQTPKHLITATGQRVTLRCSPRSGDLSVYWYQQSLDQGLQFLIQYYNGEERAKGNILERFSAQQFPDLHSELNLSSLELGDSALYFCASSGGTSGTSYEQYFGPGTRLTVT.

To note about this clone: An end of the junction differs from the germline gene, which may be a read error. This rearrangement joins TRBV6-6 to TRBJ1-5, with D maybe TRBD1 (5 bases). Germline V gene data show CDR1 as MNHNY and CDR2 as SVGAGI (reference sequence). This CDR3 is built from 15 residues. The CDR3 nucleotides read TGTGCCAGCAGTTACTCGGGGCAGGGCAAACAGCCCCAGCATTTT. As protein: CASSYSGQGKQPQHF.

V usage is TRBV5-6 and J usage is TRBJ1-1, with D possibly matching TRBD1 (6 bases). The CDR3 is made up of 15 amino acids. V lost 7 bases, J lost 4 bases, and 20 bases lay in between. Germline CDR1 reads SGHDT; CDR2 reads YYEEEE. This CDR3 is CASYREGGLGTEAFF. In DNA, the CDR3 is TGTGCCAGCTACCGGGAGGGGGGGCTTGGCACTGAAGCTTTCTTT.

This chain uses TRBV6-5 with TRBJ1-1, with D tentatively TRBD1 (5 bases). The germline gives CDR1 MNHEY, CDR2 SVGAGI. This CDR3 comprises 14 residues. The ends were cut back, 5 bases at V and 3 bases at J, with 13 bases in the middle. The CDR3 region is CASSRVTGYTEAFF. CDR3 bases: TGTGCCAGCAGTAGGGTCACAGGTTACACTGAAGCTTTCTTT.

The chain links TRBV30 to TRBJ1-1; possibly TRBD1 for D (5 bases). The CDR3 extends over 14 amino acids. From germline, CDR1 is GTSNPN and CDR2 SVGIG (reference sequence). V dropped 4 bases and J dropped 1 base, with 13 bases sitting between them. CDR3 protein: CAWTWGPKNTEAFF. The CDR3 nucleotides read TGTGCCTGGACATGGGGCCCAAAGAACACTGAAGCTTTCTTT.

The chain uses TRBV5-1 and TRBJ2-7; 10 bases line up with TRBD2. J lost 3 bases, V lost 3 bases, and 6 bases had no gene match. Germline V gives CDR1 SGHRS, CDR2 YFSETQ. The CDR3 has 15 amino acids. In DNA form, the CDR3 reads TGCGCCAGCAGCTCGCTAGCGGGAGTCAGCTACGAGCAGTACTTC. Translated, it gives CASSSLAGVSYEQYF.

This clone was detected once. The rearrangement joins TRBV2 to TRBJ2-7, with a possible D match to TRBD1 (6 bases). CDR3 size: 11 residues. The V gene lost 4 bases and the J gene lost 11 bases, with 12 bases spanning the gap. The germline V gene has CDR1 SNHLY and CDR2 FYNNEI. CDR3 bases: TGTGCCAGCAGTGTCATGGGGGCTGAGTACTTC. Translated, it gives CASSVMGAEYF.

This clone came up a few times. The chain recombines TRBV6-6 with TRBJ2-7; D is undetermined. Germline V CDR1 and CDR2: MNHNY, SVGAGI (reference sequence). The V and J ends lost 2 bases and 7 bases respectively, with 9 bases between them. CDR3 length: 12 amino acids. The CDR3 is CASSYTVGEQYF. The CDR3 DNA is TGTGCCAGCAGTTACACGGTCGGGGAGCAGTACTTC.

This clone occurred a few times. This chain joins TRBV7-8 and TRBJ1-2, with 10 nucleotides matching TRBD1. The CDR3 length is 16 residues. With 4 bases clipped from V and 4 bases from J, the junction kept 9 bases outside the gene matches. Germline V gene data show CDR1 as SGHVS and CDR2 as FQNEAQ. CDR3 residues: CASSSPGQGVSYGYTF. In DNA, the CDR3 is TGTGCCAGCAGCTCACCCGGACAGGGGGTGAGCTATGGCTACACCTTC. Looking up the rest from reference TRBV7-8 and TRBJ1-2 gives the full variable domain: GAGVSQSPRYKVAKRGQDVALRCDPISGHVSLFWYQQALGQGPEFLTYFQNEAQLDKSGLPSDRFFAERPEGSVSTLKIQRTQQEDSAVYLCASSSPGQGVSYGYTFGSGTRLTVV.

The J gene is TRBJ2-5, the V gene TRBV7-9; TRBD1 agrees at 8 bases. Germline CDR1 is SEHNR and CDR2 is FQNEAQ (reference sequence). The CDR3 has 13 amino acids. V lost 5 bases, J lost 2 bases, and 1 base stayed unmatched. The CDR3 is CASSRQGQETQYF. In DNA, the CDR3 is TGTGCCAGCAGCCGACAGGGGCAAGAGACCCAGTACTTC.

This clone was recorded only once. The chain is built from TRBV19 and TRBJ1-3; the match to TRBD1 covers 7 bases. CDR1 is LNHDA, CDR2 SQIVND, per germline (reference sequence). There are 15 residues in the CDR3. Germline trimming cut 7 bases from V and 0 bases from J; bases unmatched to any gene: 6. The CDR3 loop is CASTGQALSGNTIYF. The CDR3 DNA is TGTGCCAGTACCGGACAGGCACTCTCTGGAAACACCATATATTTT.

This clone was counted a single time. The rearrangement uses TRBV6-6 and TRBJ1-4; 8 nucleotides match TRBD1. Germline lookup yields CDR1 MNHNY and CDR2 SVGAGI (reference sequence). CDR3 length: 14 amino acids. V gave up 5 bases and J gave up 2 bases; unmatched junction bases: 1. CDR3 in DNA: TGTGCCAGCAGTGACAGGGGCACTAATGAAAAACTGTTTTTT. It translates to CASSDRGTNEKLFF.